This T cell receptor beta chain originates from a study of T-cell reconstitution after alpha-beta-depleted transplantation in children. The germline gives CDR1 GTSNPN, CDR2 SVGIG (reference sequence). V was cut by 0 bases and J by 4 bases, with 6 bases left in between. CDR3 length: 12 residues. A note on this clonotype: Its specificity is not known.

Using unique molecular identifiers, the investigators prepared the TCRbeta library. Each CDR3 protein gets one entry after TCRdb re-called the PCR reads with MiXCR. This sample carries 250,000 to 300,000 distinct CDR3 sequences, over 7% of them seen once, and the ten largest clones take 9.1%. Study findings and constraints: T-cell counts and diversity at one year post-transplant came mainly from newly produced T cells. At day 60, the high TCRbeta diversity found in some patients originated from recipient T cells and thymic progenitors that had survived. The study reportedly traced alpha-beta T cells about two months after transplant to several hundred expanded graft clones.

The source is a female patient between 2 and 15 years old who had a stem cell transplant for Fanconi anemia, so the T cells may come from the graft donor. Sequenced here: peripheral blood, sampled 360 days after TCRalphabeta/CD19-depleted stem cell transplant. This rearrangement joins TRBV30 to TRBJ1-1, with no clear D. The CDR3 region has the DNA TGTGCCTGGAGTGTAAGGGTCACTGAAGCTTTCTTT. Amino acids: CAWSVRVTEAFF.